The present T cell receptor beta chain was sequenced within a study of blood T cell repertoires in COVID-19. Whole-study context: The United States, Italy and Spain were the sources of the acute and convalescent COVID-19 samples. T cells, B-cell-depleted T cells, or PBMCs provided the cDNA or gDNA that served as material.

As originally analysed: Estimated nucleated cell counts came from reference gene primer amplification. Only in-frame clones appear in the TCRdb table, and some are missing; sequencing was by immunoSEQ multiplex PCR. V, J and clone size reflect that table, while D and trimming were determined from the DNA. The table shows about 220,000 clones, with about 91% occurring only once. Recruitment covered 20 to 25 US areas and drew participants whose ages spanned 18 to 89 years. Trimming removed 3 bases from V and 0 bases from J, with 23 bases in between. The CDR3 contains 19 residues. Germline CDR1 reads MDHEN; CDR2 reads SYDVKM.

This sequence was found in a woman between 50 and 59 years old with acute COVID-19. The rearrangement uses TRBV28 and TRBJ2-5; D is possibly TRBD2 (6 bases). The sequencing input was PBMCs or T cells enriched from blood (not recorded which). The CDR3 is CASSLITLKSSEHQETQYF. CDR3 nucleotides: TGTGCCAGCAGTTTGATTACCCTGAAGTCTAGCGAACACCAAGAGACCCAGTACTTC.